The source of this T cell receptor beta chain is a study of blood T cell repertoires in COVID-19. This table comes from immunoSEQ multiplex PCR, and its TCRdb copy is limited to in-frame clones, with some not included. The table includes about 400,000 clones, roughly 90% detected once. The germline CDR1 and CDR2 sequences are LGHDT and YNNKEL (reference sequence). The V gene end was trimmed by 2 bases and the J gene end by 7 bases; junction bases not matched to a gene: 7. The CDR3 is 14 amino acids. The chain is built from TRBV3-1 (or the pseudogene TRBV3-2) and TRBJ1-2; 7 bases agree with TRBD1. The TCR sequence derives from a man in his forties or fifties with acute or convalescent COVID-19. The sequenced sample consisted of peripheral blood. The CDR3, as DNA: TGTGCCAGCAGCCAAACCGACAGGGACCGTGGCTACACCTTC. This gives the protein CASSQTDRDRGYTF.